This passage covers 28 T cell receptor beta chains from one sample sequenced in a study of regulatory dendritic cells for organ transplantation. CFSE-labeled sorted T cells met regulatory or mature dendritic cells for 4 to 6 days. Which antigens these TCRs recognize remains unknown. Here immunoSEQ multiplex PCR was the method, and the copy in TCRdb shows in-frame clones only, minus some. Among 13,000 or so clones listed, around two thirds were seen once. The sequenced sample consisted of naive CD8+ T cells from blood cultured with dendritic cells. Subset given: CD45RA+ naive T cells. The origin of the receptors is a human donor in good health.

The chain recombines TRBV29-1 with TRBJ1-4; a weak D match, TRBD1 (5 bases). The CDR3 is 12 residues long. Germline V CDR1 and CDR2: SQVTM, ANQGSEA. Between the trimmed V and J ends, which lost 5 bases and 11 bases, there was a span of 15 bases. The CDR3 region has the DNA TGCAGCGTTACAAGCCAGGGAGGTAAACTGTTTTTT. Residues: CSVTSQGGKLFF.

The rearrangement uses TRBV11-3 and TRBJ1-4; TRBD1 agrees at 7 bases. The CDR3 loop spans 18 amino acids. The trim removed 2 bases at V and 2 bases at J, leaving 11 bases unmatched. Germline CDR1 SGHNT, CDR2 YENEEA. The DNA of the CDR3 is TGTGCCAGCAGCTTACAGCCGCCTCCGGACAGGACTAATGAAAAACTGTTTTTT. Its protein product is CASSLQPPPDRTNEKLFF.

The chain couples TRBV14 to TRBJ1-6, with 7 bases aligning to TRBD1. The trim removed 0 bases at V and 7 bases at J, leaving 6 bases unmatched. The CDR3 length is 16 residues. The germline V gene has CDR1 SGHDN and CDR2 FVKESK. The CDR3 loop is CASSQDLGRGNSPLHF. CDR3 in DNA: TGTGCCAGCAGCCAAGATTTGGGCAGGGGGAATTCACCCCTCCACTTT.

In this sample, this clone turned up a few times. This chain links TRBV7-8 with TRBJ2-5; 8 nucleotides agree with TRBD2. There are 16 residues in the CDR3. Germline V gene sequence: CDR1 SGHVS, CDR2 FQNEAQ. The trim removed 0 bases at V and 4 bases at J, leaving 7 bases unmatched. CDR3 DNA: TGTGCCAGCAGCTTAGCCCCGGGACTAGTGACAGAGACCCAGTACTTC. Residues: CASSLAPGLVTETQYF.

The chain combines TRBV4-1 with TRBJ1-4; D gene ambiguous. The CDR3 totals 15 residues. V was trimmed by 4 bases and J by 0 bases, leaving 9 bases between them. The V gene's germline CDR1 is MGHRA and CDR2 YSYEKL. As DNA, the CDR3 is TGCGCCAGCAGCCCGAGACACCCAACTAATGAAAAACTGTTTTTT. It is translated as CASSPRHPTNEKLFF.

The V gene is TRBV7-9, the J gene TRBJ2-7; 8 bases match TRBD2. Looked up from germline, CDR1 is SEHNR and CDR2 is FQNEAQ (reference sequence). V lost 5 bases to trimming and J lost 0 bases; unmatched junction nucleotides: 9. This CDR3 region has 16 residues. The CDR3 DNA sequence: TGTGCCAGCAGCGTCACCGGGACTAGTTACTCCTACGAGCAGTACTTC. This codes for CASSVTGTSYSYEQYF.

This clone was detected only a few times. V gene TRBV7-9 combines with J gene TRBJ2-2, with 10 bases that match TRBD2. CDR1 and CDR2 from the germline V gene are SEHNR and FQNEAQ (reference sequence). The V segment lost 3 bases and the J segment 3 bases; nucleotides outside the gene matches: 4. The CDR3 has 16 residues. The CDR3 region has the DNA TGTGCCAGCAGCTTGAGGACTAGCGGAGACACCGGGGAGCTGTTTTTT. The encoded protein is CASSLRTSGDTGELFF.

The CDR3 protein is CASSSRTSGDWDTQYF. For the CDR3, the DNA is TGTGCCAGCAGCTCCAGGACTAGCGGGGATTGGGATACGCAGTATTTT. The chain joins TRBV7-9 to TRBJ2-3; 12 positions match TRBD2. V shed 4 bases and J 6 bases; nucleotides not matched to a gene: 8. Germline V CDR1 and CDR2: SEHNR, FQNEAQ (reference sequence). The CDR3 totals 16 residues.

The chain combines TRBV2 with TRBJ2-7; 12 bases align to TRBD2. From germline, CDR1 is SNHLY and CDR2 FYNNEI. The CDR3 is 12 residues long. V lost 10 bases, J lost 4 bases, and 2 bases stayed unmatched. This CDR3 is CAIGLAGYEQYF. CDR3 bases: TGTGCCATCGGACTAGCGGGGTACGAGCAGTACTTC.

The V and J genes are TRBV19 and TRBJ2-2, with 10 positions matching TRBD1. V lost 4 bases, J lost 6 bases, and 17 bases stayed unmatched. In germline, CDR1 is LNHDA, CDR2 SQIVND (reference sequence). CDR3 length: 19 amino acids. CDR3 bases: TGTGCCAGTAGTACCCAGTTGAACTGGGACAGGGGTATCGCCGGGGAGCTGTTTTTT. Translating it yields CASSTQLNWDRGIAGELFF.

The gene calls are TRBV15 and TRBJ2-3; a possible D gene is TRBD2 (5 bases). Looked up from germline, CDR1 is LNHNV and CDR2 is YYDKDF (reference sequence). This CDR3 has 15 amino acids. The germline V and J ends were trimmed by 0 bases and 2 bases, with 9 bases remaining between them. The CDR3 region is CATSRDRGYTDTQYF. The CDR3 coding sequence is TGTGCCACCAGCAGAGATCGCGGGTACACAGATACGCAGTATTTT. Using reference TRBV15 and TRBJ2-3 for the parts outside the CDR3, the full variable domain is DAMVIQNPRYQVTQFGKPVTLSCSQTLNHNVMYWYQQKSSQAPKLLFHYYDKDFNNEADTPDNFQSRRPNTSFCFLDIRSPGLGDTAMYLCATSRDRGYTDTQYFGPGTRLTVL.

The V gene is TRBV5-6, the J gene TRBJ1-1, with D hard to call. The length of the CDR3 is 11 residues. Germline loops: CDR1 SGHDT, CDR2 YYEEEE. Trimming left V 6 bases short and J 4 bases short, with 7 bases between. In nucleotides, the CDR3 is TGTGCCAGCATCTCGGGCACTGAAGCTTTCTTT. Translated: CASISGTEAFF.

The V gene is TRBV5-6, the J gene TRBJ1-1, with TRBD1 matching 8 bases. This CDR3 is 12 amino acids long. CDR1 is SGHDT, CDR2 YYEEEE, per germline. V shed 4 bases, J shed 11 bases, and the junction held 7 bases outside the gene matches. CDR3 residues: CASSPDRGHAFF. In nucleotides, the CDR3 is TGTGCCAGCAGCCCCGACAGGGGACATGCTTTCTTT.

The genes are TRBV7-9 and TRBJ1-1, with D hard to call. The CDR3 consists of 12 residues. Germline assignment: CDR1 SEHNR and CDR2 FQNEAQ (reference sequence). With 5 bases removed from V and 6 bases from J, the gap between germline ends came to 10 bases. The DNA for the CDR3 is TGTGCCAGCAGCGCGTTAAAGCCTGAAGCTTTCTTT. It encodes CASSALKPEAFF.

This clone was seen a few times. V usage is TRBV7-9 and J usage is TRBJ2-7, with TRBD1 matching 8 bases. V lost 1 base and J lost 7; bases outside the gene matches: 9. Germline loops: CDR1 SEHNR, CDR2 FQNEAQ (reference sequence). This CDR3 contains 15 residues. The CDR3 nucleotides are TGTGCCAGCAGCTTAGGGGACAGGCTCCTGGGGGAGCAGTACTTC. It translates to CASSLGDRLLGEQYF.

This clone was seen more than once but under ten times. The chain couples TRBV9 to TRBJ2-7, with D perhaps TRBD2 (6 bases). The germline V gene has CDR1 SGDLS and CDR2 YYNGEE. Between the trimmed V and J ends, which lost 3 bases and 6 bases, there was a span of 13 bases. The CDR3 consists of 13 residues. The CDR3 sequence: CASSALRTTEQYF. The CDR3 region has the DNA TGTGCCAGCAGCGCCTTAAGGACTACCGAGCAGTACTTC.

The chain recombines TRBV5-6 with TRBJ1-2; 9 bases line up with TRBD1. The V gene end was trimmed by 2 bases and the J gene end by 7 bases; junction bases not matched to a gene: 6. Looked up from germline, CDR1 is SGHDT and CDR2 is YYEEEE. There are 14 residues in the CDR3. CDR3 protein: CASSFSGTGFGYTF. The CDR3 DNA reads TGTGCCAGCAGCTTCTCCGGGACAGGGTTTGGCTACACCTTC.

The V call is TRBV5-6, the J call TRBJ2-3; a possible D gene is TRBD1 (6 bases). Germline assignment: CDR1 SGHDT and CDR2 YYEEEE. V lost 0 bases and J 2 bases, leaving 13 bases between the germline ends. The CDR3 spans 16 residues. CDR3 coding DNA: TGTGCCAGCAGCTTGGGGGGGCTGGCTTACACAGATACGCAGTATTTT. Translation: CASSLGGLAYTDTQYF.

This clone showed up just once. The chain carries TRBV9 and TRBJ1-2, with D perhaps matching TRBD1 (5 bases). The V gene lost 3 bases and the J gene lost 8 bases, with 17 bases spanning the gap. The CDR3 spans 14 residues. Germline CDR1 SGDLS, CDR2 YYNGEE. The CDR3 reads CASSAGDSFWGYTF. CDR3 sequence (DNA): TGTGCCAGCAGCGCCGGCGACAGTTTTTGGGGCTACACCTTC.

There are a few counts of this clone. The chain has TRBV7-9 and TRBJ1-1; D is undetermined. Trimming took off 5 bases at V and 5 bases at J, with 9 bases between the two ends. Germline-derived CDR1 and CDR2 are SEHNR and FQNEAQ (reference sequence). The CDR3 is made up of 12 amino acids. The CDR3 DNA reads as TGTGCCAGCAGCCTGGCGGCAACTGAAGCTTTCTTT. This codes for CASSLAATEAFF.

The gene calls are TRBV7-8 and TRBJ1-5; 7 nucleotides agree with TRBD1. The CDR3 runs 16 residues. Germline loops: CDR1 SGHVS, CDR2 FQNEAQ. V gave up 0 bases and J gave up 5 bases; unmatched junction bases: 7. CDR3 amino acids: CASSLAAKGAHQPQHF. As DNA, the CDR3 is TGTGCCAGCAGCTTAGCCGCAAAGGGGGCTCATCAGCCCCAGCATTTT.

The rearrangement uses TRBV5-6 and TRBJ2-2; 9 bases agree with TRBD1. This CDR3 spans 15 amino acids. Germline V gene data show CDR1 as SGHDT and CDR2 as YYEEEE. The V segment lost 2 bases and the J segment 6 bases; nucleotides outside the gene matches: 5. The CDR3 sequence: CASSFRQGEAGELFF. CDR3 nucleotide sequence: TGTGCCAGCAGCTTTAGACAGGGGGAAGCCGGGGAGCTGTTTTTT.

V and J are TRBV2 and TRBJ1-2, with TRBD1 as a possible D gene (5 bases). CDR3 length: 13 residues. V lost 2 bases and J lost 7, with 11 bases in between. The germline V gene has CDR1 SNHLY and CDR2 FYNNEI. The DNA for the CDR3 is TGTGCCAGCAGTGAAACGGCCAGGGTTGGCTACACCTTC. Its protein is CASSETARVGYTF.

This clone was seen a handful of times. This sequence joins TRBV11-2 and TRBJ2-7; a weak D match, TRBD1 (6 bases). V was pared by 5 bases and J by 5 bases, with 13 bases between. This CDR3 is built from 13 residues. The germline V gene encodes CDR1 SGHAT and CDR2 FQNNGV. DNA of the CDR3: TGTGCCAGCAGCGCAACAGGGATCCACGAGCAGTACTTC. Translation gives CASSATGIHEQYF. Filled out from reference TRBV11-2 and TRBJ2-7, the complete variable domain reads EAGVAQSPRYKIIEKRQSVAFWCNPISGHATLYWYQQILGQGPKLLIQFQNNGVVDDSQLPKDRFSAERLKGVDSTLKIQPAKLEDSAVYLCASSATGIHEQYFGPGTRLTVT.

The chain has TRBV5-1 and TRBJ2-1; TRBD2 aligns across 8 bases. Per germline, CDR1 SGHRS and CDR2 YFSETQ. V dropped 3 bases and J dropped 8; count of bases not matched to a gene: 7. The CDR3 sequence is 14 residues long. The CDR3 spells CASSSRGGTDEQFF. DNA for the CDR3: TGCGCCAGCAGCTCCCGGGGGGGCACTGATGAGCAGTTCTTC.

V is TRBV11-2 and J is TRBJ2-7; D remains unclear. Germline lookup yields CDR1 SGHAT and CDR2 FQNNGV. There are 13 residues in the CDR3. V dropped 4 bases and J dropped 0 bases, with 7 bases sitting between them. The CDR3, as DNA: TGTGCCAGCAGCTCAGGAAGCTCCTACGAGCAGTACTTC. Translating gives CASSSGSSYEQYF.

This chain uses TRBV29-1 with TRBJ2-1; 9 bases fit TRBD1. Germline V gives CDR1 SQVTM, CDR2 ANQGSEA. V trimming: 6 bases; J trimming: 1 base; junction bases outside the gene matches: 7. CDR3 length equals 15 residues. The CDR3 coding sequence is TGCAGCGTGTCTTTGGGGACAGGGTCCTACAATGAGCAGTTCTTC. Its protein product is CSVSLGTGSYNEQFF.

V usage is TRBV19 and J usage is TRBJ1-1; possible D gene TRBD1, 5 bases. V dropped 5 bases and J dropped 5 bases, with 12 bases sitting between them. CDR1 and CDR2 from the germline V gene are LNHDA and SQIVND (reference sequence). The CDR3 has 13 residues. The CDR3 bases are TGTGCCAGTAGTGCAGGGCCGATTACTGAAGCTTTCTTT. Translated, it gives CASSAGPITEAFF.